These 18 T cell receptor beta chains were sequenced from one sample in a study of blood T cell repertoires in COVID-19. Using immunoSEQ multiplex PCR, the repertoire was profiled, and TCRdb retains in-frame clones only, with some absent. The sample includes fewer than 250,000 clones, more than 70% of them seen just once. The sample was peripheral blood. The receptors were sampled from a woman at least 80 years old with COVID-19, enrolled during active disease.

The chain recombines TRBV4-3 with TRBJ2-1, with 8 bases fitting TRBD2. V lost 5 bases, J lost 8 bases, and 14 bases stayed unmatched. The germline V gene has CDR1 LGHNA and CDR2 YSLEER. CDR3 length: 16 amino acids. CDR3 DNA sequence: TGCGCCAGCAGCTTACGATCCTCGGGGGGGCGGGATGAGCAGTTCTTC. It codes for CASSLRSSGGRDEQFF.

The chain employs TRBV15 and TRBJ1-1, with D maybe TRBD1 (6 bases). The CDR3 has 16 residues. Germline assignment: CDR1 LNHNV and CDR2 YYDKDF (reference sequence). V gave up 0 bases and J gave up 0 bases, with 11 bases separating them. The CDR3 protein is CATSRDSGAMNTEAFF. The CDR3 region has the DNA TGTGCCACCAGCAGAGATTCAGGGGCGATGAACACTGAAGCTTTCTTT.

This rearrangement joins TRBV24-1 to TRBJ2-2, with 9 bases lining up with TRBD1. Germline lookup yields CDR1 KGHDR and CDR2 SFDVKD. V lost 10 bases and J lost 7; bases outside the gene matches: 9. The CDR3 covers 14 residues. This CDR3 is CATNPGQGGGELFF. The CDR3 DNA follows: TGTGCCACAAATCCGGGACAGGGCGGCGGGGAGCTGTTTTTT.

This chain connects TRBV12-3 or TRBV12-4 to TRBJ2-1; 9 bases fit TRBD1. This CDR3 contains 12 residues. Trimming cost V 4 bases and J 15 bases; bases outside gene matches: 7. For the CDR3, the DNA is TGTGCCAGCAGTTCCTCGACAGGGGGTGGGTTCTTC. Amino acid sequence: CASSSSTGGGFF.

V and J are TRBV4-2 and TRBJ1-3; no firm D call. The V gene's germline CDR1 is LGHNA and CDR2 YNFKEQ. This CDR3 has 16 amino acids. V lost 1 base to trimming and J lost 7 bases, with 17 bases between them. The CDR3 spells CASSQVGGELWNTIYF. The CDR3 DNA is TGTGCCAGCAGCCAAGTAGGAGGAGAACTCTGGAACACCATATATTTT.

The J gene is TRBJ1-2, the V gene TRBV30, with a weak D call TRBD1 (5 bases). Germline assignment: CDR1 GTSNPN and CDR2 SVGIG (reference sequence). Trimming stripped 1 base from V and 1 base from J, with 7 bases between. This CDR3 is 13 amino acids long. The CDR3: CAWSETVNYGYTF. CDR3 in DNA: TGTGCCTGGAGTGAGACAGTTAACTATGGCTACACCTTC.

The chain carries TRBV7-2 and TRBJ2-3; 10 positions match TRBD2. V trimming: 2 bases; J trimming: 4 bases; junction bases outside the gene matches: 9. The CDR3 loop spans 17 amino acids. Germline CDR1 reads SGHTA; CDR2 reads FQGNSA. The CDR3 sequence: CASSLPIAGGLSDTQYF. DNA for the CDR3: TGTGCCAGCAGCTTACCCATAGCGGGGGGACTATCAGATACGCAGTATTTT.

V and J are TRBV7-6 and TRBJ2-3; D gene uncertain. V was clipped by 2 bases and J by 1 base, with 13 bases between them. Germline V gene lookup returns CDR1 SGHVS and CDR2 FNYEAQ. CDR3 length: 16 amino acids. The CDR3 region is CASSLLGGAGTDTQYF. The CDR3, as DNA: TGTGCCAGCAGCTTATTGGGTGGAGCCGGCACAGATACGCAGTATTTT. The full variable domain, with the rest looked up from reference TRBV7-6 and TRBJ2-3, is GAGVSQSPRYKVTKRGQDVALRCDPISGHVSLYWYRQALGQGPEFLTYFNYEAQQDKSGLPNDRFSAERPEGSISTLTIQRTEQRDSAMYRCASSLLGGAGTDTQYFGPGTRLTVL.

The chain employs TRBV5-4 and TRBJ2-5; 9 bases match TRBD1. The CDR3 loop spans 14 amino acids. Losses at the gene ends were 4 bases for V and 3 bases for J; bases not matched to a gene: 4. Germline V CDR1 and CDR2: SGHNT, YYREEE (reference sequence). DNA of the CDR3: TGTGCCAGCAGCATAGGGACAGGGAAAGAGACCCAGTACTTC. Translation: CASSIGTGKETQYF. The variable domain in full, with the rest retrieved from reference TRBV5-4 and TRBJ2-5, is ETGVTQSPTHLIKTRGQQVTLRCSSQSGHNTVSWYQQALGQGPQFIFQYYREEENGRGNFPPRFSGLQFPNYSSELNVNALELDDSALYLCASSIGTGKETQYFGPGTRLLVL.

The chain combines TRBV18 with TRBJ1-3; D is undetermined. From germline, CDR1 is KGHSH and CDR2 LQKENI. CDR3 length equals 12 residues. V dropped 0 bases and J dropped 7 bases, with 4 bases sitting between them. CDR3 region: CASSPPENTIYF. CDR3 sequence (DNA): TGTGCCAGCTCACCACCGGAGAACACCATATATTTT.

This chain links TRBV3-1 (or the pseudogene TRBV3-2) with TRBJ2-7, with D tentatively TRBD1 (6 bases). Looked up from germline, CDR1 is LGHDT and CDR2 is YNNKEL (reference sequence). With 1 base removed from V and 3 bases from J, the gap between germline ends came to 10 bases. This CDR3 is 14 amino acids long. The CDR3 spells CASSQVTTGYEQYF. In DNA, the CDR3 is TGTGCCAGCAGCCAAGTAACGACAGGCTACGAGCAGTACTTC.

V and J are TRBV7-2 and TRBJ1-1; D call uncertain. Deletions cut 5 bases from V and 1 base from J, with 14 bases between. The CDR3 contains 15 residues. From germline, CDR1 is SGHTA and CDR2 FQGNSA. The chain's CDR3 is CASSPPRGSNTEAFF. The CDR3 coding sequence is TGTGCCAGCAGCCCCCCCCGGGGATCGAACACTGAAGCTTTCTTT.

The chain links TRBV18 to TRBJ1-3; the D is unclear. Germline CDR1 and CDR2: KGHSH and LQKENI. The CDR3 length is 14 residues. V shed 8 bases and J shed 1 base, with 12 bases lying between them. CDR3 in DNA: TGTGCCAGCGAAGAAGGAGGATCTGGAAACACCATATATTTT. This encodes CASEEGGSGNTIYF.

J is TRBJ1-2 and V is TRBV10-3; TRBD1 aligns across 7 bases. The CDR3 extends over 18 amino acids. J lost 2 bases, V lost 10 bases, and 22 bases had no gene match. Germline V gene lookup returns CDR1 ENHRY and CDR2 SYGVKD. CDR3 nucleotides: TGTGCCACCCATTGGTCACAGGGGCCTAGTAGACTAAACTATGGCTACACCTTC. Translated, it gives CATHWSQGPSRLNYGYTF.

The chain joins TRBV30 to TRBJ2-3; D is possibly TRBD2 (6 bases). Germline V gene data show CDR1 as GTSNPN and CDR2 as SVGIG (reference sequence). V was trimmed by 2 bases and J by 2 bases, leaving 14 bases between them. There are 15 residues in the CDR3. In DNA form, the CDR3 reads TGTGCCTGGAGTCGGAGGGGTACCGCCACAGATACGCAGTATTTT. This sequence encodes CAWSRRGTATDTQYF.

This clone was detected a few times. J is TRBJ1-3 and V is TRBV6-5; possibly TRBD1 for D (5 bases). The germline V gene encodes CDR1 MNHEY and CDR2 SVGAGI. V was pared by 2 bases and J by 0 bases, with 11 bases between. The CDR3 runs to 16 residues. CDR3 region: CASSYGNRLSGNTIYF. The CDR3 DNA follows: TGTGCCAGCAGTTACGGAAACAGGCTCTCTGGAAACACCATATATTTT.

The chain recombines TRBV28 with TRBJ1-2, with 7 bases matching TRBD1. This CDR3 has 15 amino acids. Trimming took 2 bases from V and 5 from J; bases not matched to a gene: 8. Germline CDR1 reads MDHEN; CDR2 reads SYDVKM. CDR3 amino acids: CASSLRTGAIYGYTF. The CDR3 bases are TGTGCCAGCAGTTTACGTACAGGGGCGATTTATGGCTACACCTTC.

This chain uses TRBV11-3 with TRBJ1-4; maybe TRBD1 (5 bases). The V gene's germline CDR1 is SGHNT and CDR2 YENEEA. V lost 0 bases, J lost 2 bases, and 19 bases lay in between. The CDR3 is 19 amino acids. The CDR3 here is CASSLESGRNDGTNEKLFF. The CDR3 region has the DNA TGTGCCAGCAGCTTAGAATCAGGGAGGAATGATGGGACTAATGAAAAACTGTTTTTT.